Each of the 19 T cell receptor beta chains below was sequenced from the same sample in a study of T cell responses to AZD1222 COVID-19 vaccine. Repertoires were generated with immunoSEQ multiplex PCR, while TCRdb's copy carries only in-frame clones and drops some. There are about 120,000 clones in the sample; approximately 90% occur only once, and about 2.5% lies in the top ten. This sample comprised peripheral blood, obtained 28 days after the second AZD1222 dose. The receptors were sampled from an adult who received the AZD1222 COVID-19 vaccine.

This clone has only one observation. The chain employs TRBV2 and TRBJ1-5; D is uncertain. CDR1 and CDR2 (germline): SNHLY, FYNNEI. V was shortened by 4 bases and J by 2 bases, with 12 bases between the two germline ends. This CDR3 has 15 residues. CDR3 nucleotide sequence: TGTGCCAGCAGTGGTCCAGGTGGGGGCAATCAGCCCCAGCATTTT. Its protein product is CASSGPGGGNQPQHF. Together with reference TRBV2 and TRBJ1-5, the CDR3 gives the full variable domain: EPEVTQTPSHQVTQMGQEVILRCVPISNHLYFYWYRQILGQKVEFLVSFYNNEISEKSEIFDDQFSVERPDGSNFTLKIRSTKLEDSAMYFCASSGPGGGNQPQHFGDGTRLSIL.

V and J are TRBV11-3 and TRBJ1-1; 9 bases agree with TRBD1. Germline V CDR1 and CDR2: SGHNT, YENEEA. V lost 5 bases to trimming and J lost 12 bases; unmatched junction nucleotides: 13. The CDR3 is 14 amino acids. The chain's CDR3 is CASSPNRGPGPPFF. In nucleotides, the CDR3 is TGTGCCAGCAGCCCGAACAGGGGGCCCGGACCCCCTTTCTTT.

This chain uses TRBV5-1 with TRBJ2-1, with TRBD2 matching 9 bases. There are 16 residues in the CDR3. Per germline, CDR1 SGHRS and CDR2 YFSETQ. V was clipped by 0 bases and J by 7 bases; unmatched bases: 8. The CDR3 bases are TGCGCCAGCAGCTTGGGGGCTAGCGGGGCCGGGAATGAGCAGTTCTTC. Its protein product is CASSLGASGAGNEQFF.

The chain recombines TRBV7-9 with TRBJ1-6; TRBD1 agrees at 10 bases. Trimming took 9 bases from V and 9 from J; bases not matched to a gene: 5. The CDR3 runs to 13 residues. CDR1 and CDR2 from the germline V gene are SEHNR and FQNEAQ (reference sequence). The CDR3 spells CASSRDRGSPLHF. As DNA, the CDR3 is TGTGCCAGTTCCCGGGACAGGGGTTCACCCCTCCACTTT.

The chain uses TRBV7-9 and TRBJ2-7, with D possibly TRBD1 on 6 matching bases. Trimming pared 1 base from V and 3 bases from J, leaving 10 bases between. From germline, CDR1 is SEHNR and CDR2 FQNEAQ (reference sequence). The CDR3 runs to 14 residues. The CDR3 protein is CASSLDGRGYEQYF. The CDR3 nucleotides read TGTGCCAGCAGCTTAGATGGCAGGGGCTACGAGCAGTACTTC.

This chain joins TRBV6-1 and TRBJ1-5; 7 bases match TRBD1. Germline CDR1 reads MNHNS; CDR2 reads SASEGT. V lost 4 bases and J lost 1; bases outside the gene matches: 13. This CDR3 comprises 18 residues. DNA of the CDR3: TGTGCCAGCAGTGTCCCGGGACAGAGTGCTAGGAGCAATCAGCCCCAGCATTTT. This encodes CASSVPGQSARSNQPQHF.

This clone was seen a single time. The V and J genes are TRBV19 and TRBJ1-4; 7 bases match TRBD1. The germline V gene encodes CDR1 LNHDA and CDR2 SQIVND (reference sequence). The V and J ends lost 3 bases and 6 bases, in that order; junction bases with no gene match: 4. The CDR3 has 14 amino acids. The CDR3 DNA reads TGTGCCAGTAGTATTAGGGGGCGCGATGAAAAACTGTTTTTT. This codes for CASSIRGRDEKLFF.

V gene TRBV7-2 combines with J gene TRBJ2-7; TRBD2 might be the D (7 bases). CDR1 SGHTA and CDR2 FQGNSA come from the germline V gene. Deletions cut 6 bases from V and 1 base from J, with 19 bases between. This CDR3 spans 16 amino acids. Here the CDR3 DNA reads TGTGCCAGCAGGGAGGGGGGGCAGGTAATATCCTACGAGCAGTACTTC. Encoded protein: CASREGGQVISYEQYF.

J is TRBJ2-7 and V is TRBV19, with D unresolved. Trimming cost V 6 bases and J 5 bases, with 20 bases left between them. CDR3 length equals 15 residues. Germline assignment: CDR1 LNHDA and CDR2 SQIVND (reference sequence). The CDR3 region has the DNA TGTGCCAGTAGCCTAGATTCTGGCAGTTTCGACGAGCAGTACTTC. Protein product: CASSLDSGSFDEQYF.

CDR3 in DNA: TGTGCCAGCAGTTCGATGGGGGCGTCAGGAAAACTGTTTTTT. Protein sequence: CASSSMGASGKLFF. The chain links TRBV6-2 or TRBV6-3 to TRBJ1-4, with D possibly matching TRBD1 (6 bases). The length of the CDR3 is 14 residues. V was cut by 4 bases and J by 10 bases, with 16 bases left in between. Germline lookup yields CDR1 MNHEY and CDR2 SVGEGT.

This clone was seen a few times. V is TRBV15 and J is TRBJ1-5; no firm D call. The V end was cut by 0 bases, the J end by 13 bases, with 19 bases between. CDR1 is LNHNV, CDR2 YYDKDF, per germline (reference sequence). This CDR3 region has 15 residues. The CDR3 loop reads CATSRDNIASEAQHF. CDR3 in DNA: TGTGCCACCAGCAGAGATAACATTGCCTCCGAAGCTCAGCATTTT.

The CDR3 protein is CASSPNRGQHGYTF. The CDR3 DNA reads as TGTGCCAGCTCACCAAACAGGGGGCAACATGGCTACACCTTC. The chain links TRBV18 to TRBJ1-2; 9 bases map to TRBD1. Per germline, CDR1 KGHSH and CDR2 LQKENI. V dropped 2 bases and J dropped 6; count of bases not matched to a gene: 4. The CDR3 extends over 14 amino acids.

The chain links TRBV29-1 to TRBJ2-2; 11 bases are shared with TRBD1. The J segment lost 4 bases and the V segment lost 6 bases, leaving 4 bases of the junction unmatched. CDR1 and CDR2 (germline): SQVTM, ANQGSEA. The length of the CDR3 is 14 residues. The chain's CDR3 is CSVRTGGSTGELFF. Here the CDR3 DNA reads TGCAGCGTCAGGACAGGGGGCAGCACCGGGGAGCTGTTTTTT.

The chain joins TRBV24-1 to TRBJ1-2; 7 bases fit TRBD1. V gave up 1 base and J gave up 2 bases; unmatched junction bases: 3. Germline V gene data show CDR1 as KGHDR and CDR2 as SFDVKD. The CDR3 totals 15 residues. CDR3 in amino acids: CATSDLKGANYGYTF. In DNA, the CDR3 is TGTGCCACCAGTGATTTAAAGGGGGCGAACTATGGCTACACCTTC.

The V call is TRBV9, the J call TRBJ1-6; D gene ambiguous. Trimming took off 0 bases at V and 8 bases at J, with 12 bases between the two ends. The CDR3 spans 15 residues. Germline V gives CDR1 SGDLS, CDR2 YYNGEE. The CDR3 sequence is CASSVGVILDSPLHF. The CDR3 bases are TGTGCCAGCAGCGTAGGAGTAATCTTGGATTCACCCCTCCACTTT.

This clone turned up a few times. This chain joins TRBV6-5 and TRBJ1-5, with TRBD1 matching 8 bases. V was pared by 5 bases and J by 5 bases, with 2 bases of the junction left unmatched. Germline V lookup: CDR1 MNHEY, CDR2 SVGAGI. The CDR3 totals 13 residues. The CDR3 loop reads CASSQGAHQPQHF. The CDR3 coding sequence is TGTGCCAGCAGTCAGGGGGCCCATCAGCCCCAGCATTTT.

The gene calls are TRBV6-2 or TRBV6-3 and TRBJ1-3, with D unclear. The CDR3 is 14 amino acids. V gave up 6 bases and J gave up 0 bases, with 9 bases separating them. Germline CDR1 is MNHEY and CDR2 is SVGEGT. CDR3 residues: CASSPGNSGNTIYF. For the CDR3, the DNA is TGTGCCAGCAGCCCGGGAAACTCTGGAAACACCATATATTTT.

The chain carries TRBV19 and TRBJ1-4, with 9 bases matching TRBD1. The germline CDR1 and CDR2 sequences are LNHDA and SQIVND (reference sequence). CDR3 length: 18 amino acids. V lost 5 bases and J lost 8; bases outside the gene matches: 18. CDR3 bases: TGTGCCAGTAGTTCGGGGTCACAGGGGGCGGAAAAAGAAGAAAAACTGTTTTTT. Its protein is CASSSGSQGAEKEEKLFF.

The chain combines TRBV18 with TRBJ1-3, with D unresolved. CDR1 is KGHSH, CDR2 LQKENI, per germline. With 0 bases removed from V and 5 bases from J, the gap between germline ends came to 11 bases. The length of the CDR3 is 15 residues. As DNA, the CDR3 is TGTGCCAGCTCACCACCCGGGGTGTCGAGAAACACCATATATTTT. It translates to CASSPPGVSRNTIYF.